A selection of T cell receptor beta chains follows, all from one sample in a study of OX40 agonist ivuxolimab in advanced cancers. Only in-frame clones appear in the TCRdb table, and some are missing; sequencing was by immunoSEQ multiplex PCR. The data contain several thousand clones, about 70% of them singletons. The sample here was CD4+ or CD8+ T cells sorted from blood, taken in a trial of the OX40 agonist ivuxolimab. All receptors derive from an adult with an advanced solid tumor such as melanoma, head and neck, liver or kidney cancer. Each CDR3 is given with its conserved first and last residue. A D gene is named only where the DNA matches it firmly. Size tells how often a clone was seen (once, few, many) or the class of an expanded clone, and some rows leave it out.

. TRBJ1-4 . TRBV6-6 CASSYLSGENEKLFF TGTGCCAGCAGTTACCTCAGCGGCGAAAATGAAAAACTGTTTTTT
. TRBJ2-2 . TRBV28 CASSLGSIPSTGELFF TGTGCCAGCAGTTTAGGTAGTATTCCCTCCACCGGGGAGCTGTTTTTT
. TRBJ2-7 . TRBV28 CASSLSRGYHEQYF TGTGCCAGCAGTTTATCACGGGGGTACCACGAGCAGTACTTC
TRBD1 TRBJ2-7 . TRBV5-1 CASGLGTGVSYEQYF TGCGCCAGCGGGCTAGGGACAGGGGTCTCCTACGAGCAGTACTTC
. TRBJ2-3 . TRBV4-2 CASSQVSGSTDTQYF TGTGCCAGCAGCCAAGTAAGCGGGAGCACAGATACGCAGTATTTT
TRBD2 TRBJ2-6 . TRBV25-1 CASSDIGTIGGANVLTF TGTGCCAGCAGTGATATCGGGACTATAGGTGGGGCCAACGTCCTGACTTTC
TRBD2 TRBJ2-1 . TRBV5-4 CASSQGLAGGTNEQFF TGTGCCAGCAGCCAAGGACTAGCGGGAGGGACCAATGAGCAGTTCTTC
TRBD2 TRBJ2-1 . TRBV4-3 CASSQILAGGHNEQFF TGCGCCAGCAGCCAGATTCTAGCGGGAGGTCACAATGAGCAGTTCTTC
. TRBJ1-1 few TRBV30 CAWSVSVEAFF TGTGCCTGGAGTGTTTCAGTAGAAGCTTTCTTT
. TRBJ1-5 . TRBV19 CASRALLGGAQPQHF TGTGCCAGTCGGGCCTTACTAGGGGGGGCTCAGCCCCAGCATTTT
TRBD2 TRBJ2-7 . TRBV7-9 CASSAGLANGEQYF TGTGCCAGCAGCGCGGGACTAGCGAACGGCGAGCAGTACTTC
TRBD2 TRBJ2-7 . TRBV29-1 CSVEGGSSYDHYF TGCAGCGTTGAGGGCGGGAGCTCCTACGACCACTACTTC
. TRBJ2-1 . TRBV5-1 CASSLGDFADEQFF TGCGCCAGCAGCTTGGGTGATTTCGCCGATGAGCAGTTCTTC
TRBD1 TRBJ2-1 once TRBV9 CASSIGQDDEQFF TGTGCCAGCAGCATCGGACAGGACGATGAGCAGTTCTTC
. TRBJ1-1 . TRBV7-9 CASGRESAGWAFF TGTGCCAGCGGAAGGGAATCAGCAGGGTGGGCTTTCTTT
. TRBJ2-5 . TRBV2 CASTHGYRPGSETQYF TGTGCCAGCACCCACGGTTATAGGCCCGGCTCGGAGACCCAGTACTTC
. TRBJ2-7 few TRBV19 CASSIGGAGEQYF TGTGCCAGTAGTATTGGGGGCGCGGGGGAGCAGTACTTC
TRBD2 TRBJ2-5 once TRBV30 CAWCRGEGGAQYF TGTGCCTGGTGTCGAGGGGAGGGCGGGGCCCAGTACTTC
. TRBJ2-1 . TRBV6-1 CASSELQMNEQFF TGTGCCAGCAGTGAACTACAGATGAATGAGCAGTTCTTC
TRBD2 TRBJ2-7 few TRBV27 CASSFGGRAYEQYF TGTGCCAGCAGTTTTGGCGGGAGGGCCTACGAGCAGTACTTC
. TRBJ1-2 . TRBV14 CASSPTGLSNYGYTF TGTGCCAGCAGCCCAACGGGACTATCCAACTATGGCTACACCTTC
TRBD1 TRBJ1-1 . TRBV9 CASSGGTGGEAFF TGTGCCAGCAGCGGAGGGACAGGGGGTGAAGCTTTCTTT
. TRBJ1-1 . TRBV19 CASSSVLRVPVNTEAFF TGTGCCAGTAGTTCAGTCCTCAGGGTGCCCGTGAACACTGAAGCTTTCTTT
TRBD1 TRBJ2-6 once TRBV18 CASSPGTGGGANVLTF TGTGCCAGCTCACCGGGAACAGGGGGCGGGGCCAACGTCCTGACTTTC
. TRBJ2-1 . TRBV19 CASSSPAGGLYNEQFF TGTGCCAGTAGTAGCCCCGCGGGCGGGCTATACAATGAGCAGTTCTTC
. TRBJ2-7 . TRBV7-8 CASSLEGRSEQYF TGTGCCAGCAGCCTGGAAGGGAGATCCGAGCAGTACTTC
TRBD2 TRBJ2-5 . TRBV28 CASSNLWGGETQYF TGTGCCAGCAGTAACCTTTGGGGGGGGGAGACCCAGTACTTC
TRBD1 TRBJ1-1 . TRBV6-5 CASSPQVTGGTEAFF TGTGCCAGCAGCCCCCAAGTGACAGGGGGCACTGAAGCTTTCTTT
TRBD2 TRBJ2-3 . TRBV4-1 CASSQWAGLAGVPGTQYF TGCGCCAGCAGCCAATGGGCCGGGCTAGCGGGAGTACCCGGTACGCAGTATTTT
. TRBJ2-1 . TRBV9 CASSPADWVYNEQFF TGTGCCAGCAGTCCTGCCGACTGGGTGTACAATGAGCAGTTCTTC
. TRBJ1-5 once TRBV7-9 CASSLGTQPQHF TGTGCCAGCAGCTTAGGGACCCAGCCCCAGCATTTT
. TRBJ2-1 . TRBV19 CASSHTYSNEQFF TGTGCCAGTAGTCACACGTACAGCAATGAGCAGTTCTTC
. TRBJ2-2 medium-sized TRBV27 CASSLLTGELFF TGTGCCAGCAGTTTGCTCACCGGGGAGCTGTTTTTT
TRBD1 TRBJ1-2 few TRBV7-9 CASSPGQGNYGYTF TGTGCCAGCAGCCCGGGACAGGGAAACTATGGCTACACCTTC
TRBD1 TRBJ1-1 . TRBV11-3 CASSSATGDTEAFF TGTGCCAGCAGCTCAGCAACAGGGGACACTGAAGCTTTCTTT
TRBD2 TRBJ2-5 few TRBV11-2 CASSTGTSGTRGETQYF TGTGCCAGCAGCACCGGGACTAGCGGGACAAGAGGAGAGACCCAGTACTTC
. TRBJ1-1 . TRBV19 CASSILPPGHMNTEAFF TGTGCCAGTAGTATCCTCCCCCCGGGACACATGAACACTGAAGCTTTCTTT
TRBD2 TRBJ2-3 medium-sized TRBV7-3 CASSLAGATDTQYF TGTGCCAGCAGCTTAGCGGGAGCCACAGATACGCAGTATTTT
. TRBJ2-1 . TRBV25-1 CASTGAIHEQFF TGTGCCAGCACAGGGGCGATCCATGAGCAGTTCTTC
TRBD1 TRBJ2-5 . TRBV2 CASSILGQEHQETQYF TGTGCCAGCAGTATTCTAGGACAGGAGCACCAAGAGACCCAGTACTTC
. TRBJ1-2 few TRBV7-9 CASSLTQVGPLNTGYTF TGTGCCAGCAGCTTAACCCAGGTGGGGCCCTTGAATACGGGCTACACCTTC
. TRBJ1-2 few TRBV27 CASSFNSNYGYTF TGTGCCAGCAGTTTTAACAGCAACTATGGCTACACCTTC
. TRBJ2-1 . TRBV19 CASSIREPFYNEQFF TGTGCCAGTAGTATTCGGGAGCCTTTCTACAATGAGCAGTTCTTC
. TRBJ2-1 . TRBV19 CASSHYYNEQFF TGTGCCAGTAGTCACTACTACAATGAGCAGTTCTTC
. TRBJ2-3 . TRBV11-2 CASSLFWSLGDTQYF TGTGCCAGCAGCTTATTTTGGTCCCTTGGTGATACGCAGTATTTT
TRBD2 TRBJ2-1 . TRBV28 CASRPNIAGETYNEQFF TGTGCCAGCAGACCGAACATAGCGGGAGAAACCTACAATGAGCAGTTCTTC